This entry is about one T cell receptor beta chain. PCR was performed using 60 Vbeta and 13 Jbeta primers. Clones were sequenced by immunoSEQ multiplex PCR, and TCRdb holds only the in-frame ones, with some missing. Found here are 150,000 or so clones, more than 65% of them singletons; the top ten hold approximately 4.6%. The CDR3 loop spans 14 amino acids. J lost 3 bases, V lost 4 bases, and 4 bases had no gene match. Germline lookup yields CDR1 MGHRA and CDR2 YSYEKL. The record originates from a study of cytomegalovirus exposure and HLA in healthy donors. Study-wide context: An analysis done earlier identified about 100 million unique TCR beta sequences from around 180 million T cells.

The clonotype originates from a man aged 18 to 30 in good health and CMV-seropositive. Source material: PBMCs. This chain connects TRBV4-1 to TRBJ2-3; 7 bases map to TRBD1. The CDR3 nucleotides are TGCGCCAGCAGCCGGACACAGGGGACAGATACGCAGTATTTT. Encoded protein: CASSRTQGTDTQYF.